Following are 6 T cell receptor beta chains from one sample sequenced in a study of blood T cell repertoires in COVID-19. Here immunoSEQ multiplex PCR was the method, and the copy in TCRdb shows in-frame clones only, minus some. Of approximately 170,000 clones in the sample, about 85% were seen once. Sequenced sample: peripheral blood. These receptors were taken from a man between 60 and 75 years old who had recovered from COVID-19.

This chain uses TRBV6-2 or TRBV6-3 with TRBJ1-2; D is possibly TRBD1 (5 bases). In germline, CDR1 is MNHEY, CDR2 SVGEGT. This CDR3 is 13 amino acids long. V was pared by 3 bases and J by 7 bases, with 12 bases between. The CDR3 sequence: CASSYYQGSGYTF. The DNA of the CDR3 is TGTGCCAGCAGTTATTATCAGGGTTCTGGCTACACCTTC.

This CDR3 is CASSNLGAQYF. In DNA, the CDR3 is TGTGCCAGCAGCAACTTAGGGGCCCAGTACTTC. The chain couples TRBV27 to TRBJ2-5; D is perhaps TRBD1 (5 bases). This CDR3 is built from 11 residues. V was shortened by 6 bases and J by 9 bases, with 11 bases between the two germline ends. Germline loops: CDR1 MNHEY, CDR2 SMNVEV (reference sequence).

The rearrangement links TRBV5-1 to TRBJ2-2; D not resolved. CDR3 length: 15 residues. CDR1 is SGHRS and CDR2 is YFSETQ in the germline V gene. Trimming left V 0 bases short and J 2 bases short, with 8 bases between. The CDR3 DNA follows: TGCGCCAGCAGCTTGGGGGCCCAAAACACCGGGGAGCTGTTTTTT. This gives the protein CASSLGAQNTGELFF.

The chain joins TRBV5-4 to TRBJ2-3, with 10 bases that match TRBD2. V trimming: 4 bases; J trimming: 0 bases; junction bases outside the gene matches: 8. Germline loops: CDR1 SGHNT, CDR2 YYREEE (reference sequence). The CDR3 extends over 17 amino acids. CDR3 bases: TGTGCCAGCAGCCTAACCGGGACTAGCGAGAGCACAGATACGCAGTATTTT. Translating gives CASSLTGTSESTDTQYF.

V is TRBV7-3 and J is TRBJ2-1, with TRBD1 identical over 8 bases. The CDR3 runs 15 residues. The ends lost 5 bases at V and 6 bases at J; junction bases unmatched: 9. Germline values: CDR1 SGHTA, CDR2 FQGTGA. The CDR3 here is CASSRTGLISNEQFF. Written as DNA, the CDR3 is TGTGCCAGCAGCCGGACAGGGTTGATCAGCAATGAGCAGTTCTTC. Full variable domain (outside the CDR3, taken from reference TRBV7-3 and TRBJ2-1): GAGVSQTPSNKVTEKGKYVELRCDPISGHTALYWYRQSLGQGPEFLIYFQGTGAADDSGLPNDRFFAVRPEGSVSTLKIQRTERGDSAVYLCASSRTGLISNEQFFGPGTRLTVL.

The J gene is TRBJ1-1, the V gene TRBV29-1; tentatively, D is TRBD1 (5 bases). Germline CDR1 is SQVTM and CDR2 is ANQGSEA. The V and J ends lost 7 bases and 5 bases respectively, with 17 bases between them. CDR3 size: 13 residues. Written as DNA, the CDR3 is TGCAGCGCCAGACAGCCGCAGTCGACTGAAGCTTTCTTT. As protein: CSARQPQSTEAFF. Using reference TRBV29-1 and TRBJ1-1 for the parts outside the CDR3, the full variable domain is SAVISQKPSRDICQRGTSLTIQCQVDSQVTMMFWYRQQPGQSLTLIATANQGSEATYESGFVIDKFPISRPNLTFSTLTVSNMSPEDSSIYLCSARQPQSTEAFFGQGTRLTVV.